A single sample is the source of the 2 T cell receptor beta chains below, sequenced in a study of T cells in Graves' hyperthyroidism and ophthalmopathy. Amplified regions were TCR beta CDR3 sequences from RNA transcripts. The HTBI primer set served for first-round RT-PCR of the TCR CDR3. TCRdb used MiXCR to reprocess the multiplex PCR reads, holding one entry per CDR3 protein. The data contain about 720,000 distinct CDR3 sequences, about 15% of them singletons. Sequenced input: blood. Every receptor here comes from a man aged 18 to 30 with Graves' hyperthyroidism.

The gene calls are TRBV20-1 and TRBJ2-3, with 12 bases matching TRBD2. Unmatched junction bases numbered 10, after V lost 1 base and J lost 5 bases. The CDR3 extends over 17 amino acids. CDR1 is DFQATT and CDR2 is SNEGSKA in the germline V gene (reference sequence). The CDR3 DNA follows: TGCAGTGCTAGAGCACCGGGACTAGCGGGCCCGAGAGATACGCAGTATTTT. It encodes CSARAPGLAGPRDTQYF.

For this clonotype: A read error may be the cause here, since a much bigger clone is one base away. Here the CDR3 reads CASSLRRHTEASF. The DNA for the CDR3 is TGTGCCAGCAGTTTACGTAGGCACACTGAAGCTTCCTTT. This chain connects TRBV28 to TRBJ1-1; D is unresolved. The CDR3 runs 13 residues. Looked up from germline, CDR1 is MDHEN and CDR2 is SYDVKM. The variable domain in full, completed from reference TRBV28 and TRBJ1-1, reads DVKVTQSSRYLVKRTGEKVFLECVQDMDHENMFWYRQDPGLGLRLIYFSYDVKMKEKGDIPEGYSVSREKKERFSLILESASTNQTSMYLCASSLRRHTEASFGQGTRLTVV.